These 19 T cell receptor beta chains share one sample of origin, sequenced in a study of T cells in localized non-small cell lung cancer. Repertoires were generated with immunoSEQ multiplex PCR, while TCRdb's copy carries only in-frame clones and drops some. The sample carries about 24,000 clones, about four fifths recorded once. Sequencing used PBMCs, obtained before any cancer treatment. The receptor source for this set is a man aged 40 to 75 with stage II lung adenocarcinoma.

The CDR3 DNA reads as TGTGCCAGCAGTCGGGACGGAATGAACACTGAAGCTTTCTTT. It encodes CASSRDGMNTEAFF. The chain uses TRBV6-4 and TRBJ1-1, with D tentatively TRBD1 (5 bases). Germline assignment: CDR1 MRHNA and CDR2 SNTAGT. V lost 5 bases to trimming and J lost 0 bases, with 10 bases between them. The CDR3 is 14 amino acids.

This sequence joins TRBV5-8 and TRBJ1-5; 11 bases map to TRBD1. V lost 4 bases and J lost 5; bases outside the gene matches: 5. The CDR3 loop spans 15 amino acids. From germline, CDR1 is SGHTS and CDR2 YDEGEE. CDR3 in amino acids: CASSVGQGAHQPQHF. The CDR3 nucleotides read TGTGCCAGCAGCGTTGGACAGGGGGCCCATCAGCCCCAGCATTTT.

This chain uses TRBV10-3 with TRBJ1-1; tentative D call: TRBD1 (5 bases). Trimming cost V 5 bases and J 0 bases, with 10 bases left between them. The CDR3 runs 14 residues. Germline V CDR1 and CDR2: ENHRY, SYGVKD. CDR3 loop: CAISQTEVNTEAFF. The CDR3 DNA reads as TGTGCCATCAGTCAGACAGAGGTGAACACTGAAGCTTTCTTT.

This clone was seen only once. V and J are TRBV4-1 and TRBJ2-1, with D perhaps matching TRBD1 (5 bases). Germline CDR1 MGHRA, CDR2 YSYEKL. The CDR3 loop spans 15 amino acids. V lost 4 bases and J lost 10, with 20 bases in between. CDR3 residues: CASSPGPTDPREQFF. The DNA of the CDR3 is TGCGCCAGCAGCCCCGGGCCGACAGATCCCAGGGAGCAGTTCTTC.

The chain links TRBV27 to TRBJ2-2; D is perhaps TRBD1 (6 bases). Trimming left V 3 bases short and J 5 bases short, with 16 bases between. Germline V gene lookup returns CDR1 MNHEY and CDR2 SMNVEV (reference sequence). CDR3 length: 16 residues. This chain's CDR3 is CASSLGRGSLTGELFF. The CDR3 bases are TGTGCCAGCAGTTTGGGCAGGGGAAGTCTGACCGGGGAGCTGTTTTTT.

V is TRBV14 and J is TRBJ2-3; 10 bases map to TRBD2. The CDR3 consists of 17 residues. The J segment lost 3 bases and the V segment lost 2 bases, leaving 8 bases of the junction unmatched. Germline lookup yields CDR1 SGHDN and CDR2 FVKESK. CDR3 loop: CASSQLTSGIGTDTQYF. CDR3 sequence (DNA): TGTGCCAGCAGCCAACTAACTAGCGGGATTGGAACAGATACGCAGTATTTT.

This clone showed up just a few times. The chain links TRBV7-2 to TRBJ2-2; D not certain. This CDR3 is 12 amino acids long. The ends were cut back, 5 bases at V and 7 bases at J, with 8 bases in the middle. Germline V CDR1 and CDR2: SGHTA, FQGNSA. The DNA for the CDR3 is TGTGCCAGCAGCGCGGTAGGCGGGGAGCTGTTTTTT. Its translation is CASSAVGGELFF.

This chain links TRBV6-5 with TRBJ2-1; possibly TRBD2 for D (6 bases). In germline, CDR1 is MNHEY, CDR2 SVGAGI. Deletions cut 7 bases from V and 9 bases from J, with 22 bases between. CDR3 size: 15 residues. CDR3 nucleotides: TGTGCCAGCACCAAAGGACTACTCAAGAACCGTGAGCAGTTCTTC. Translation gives CASTKGLLKNREQFF.

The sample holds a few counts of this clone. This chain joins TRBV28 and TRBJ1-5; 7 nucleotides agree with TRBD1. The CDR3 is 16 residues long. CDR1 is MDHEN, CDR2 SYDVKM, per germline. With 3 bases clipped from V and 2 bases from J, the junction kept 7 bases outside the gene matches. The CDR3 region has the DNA TGTGCCAGCAGTTTCTCGAACAGGGGTGGCAATCAGCCCCAGCATTTT. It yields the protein CASSFSNRGGNQPQHF.

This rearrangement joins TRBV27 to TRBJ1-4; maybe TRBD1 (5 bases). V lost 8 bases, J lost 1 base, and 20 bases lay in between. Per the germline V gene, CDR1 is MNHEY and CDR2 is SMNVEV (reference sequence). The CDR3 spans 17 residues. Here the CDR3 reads CASPPAGRSGTNEKLFF. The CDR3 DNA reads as TGTGCCAGCCCCCCCGCAGGGAGATCAGGAACTAATGAAAAACTGTTTTTT.

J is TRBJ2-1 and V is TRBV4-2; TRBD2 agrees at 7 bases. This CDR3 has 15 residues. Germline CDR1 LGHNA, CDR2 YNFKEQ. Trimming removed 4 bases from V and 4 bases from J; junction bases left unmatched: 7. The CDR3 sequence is CASSLRLADYNEQFF. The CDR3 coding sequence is TGTGCCAGCAGCCTTCGACTAGCAGATTACAATGAGCAGTTCTTC.

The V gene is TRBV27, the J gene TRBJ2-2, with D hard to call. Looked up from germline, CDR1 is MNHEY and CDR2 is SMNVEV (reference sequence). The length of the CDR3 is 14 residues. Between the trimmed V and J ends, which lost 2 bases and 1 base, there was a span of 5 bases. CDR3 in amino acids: CASSLGENTGELFF. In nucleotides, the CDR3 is TGTGCCAGCAGTTTAGGAGAGAACACCGGGGAGCTGTTTTTT.

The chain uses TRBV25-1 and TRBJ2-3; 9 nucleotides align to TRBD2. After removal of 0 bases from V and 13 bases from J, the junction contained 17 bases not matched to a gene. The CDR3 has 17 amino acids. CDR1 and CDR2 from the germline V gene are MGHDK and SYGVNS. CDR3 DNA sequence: TGTGCCAGCAGTGAATATTCGGCGGGACTAGCAAACCCCAGGGAGTATTTT. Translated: CASSEYSAGLANPREYF.

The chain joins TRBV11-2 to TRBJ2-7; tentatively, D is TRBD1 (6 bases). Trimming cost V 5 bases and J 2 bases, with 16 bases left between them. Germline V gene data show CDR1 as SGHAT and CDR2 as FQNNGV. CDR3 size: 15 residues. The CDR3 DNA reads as TGTGCCAGCAGCGCTTCGACAGGTTCAGCCTACGAGCAGTACTTC. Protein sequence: CASSASTGSAYEQYF.

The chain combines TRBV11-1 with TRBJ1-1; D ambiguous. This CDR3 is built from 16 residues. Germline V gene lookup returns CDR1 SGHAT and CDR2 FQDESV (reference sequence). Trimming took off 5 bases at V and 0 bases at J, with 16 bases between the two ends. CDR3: CASSPTDRSLNTEAFF. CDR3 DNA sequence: TGTGCCAGCAGCCCAACCGACCGCAGTCTGAACACTGAAGCTTTCTTT. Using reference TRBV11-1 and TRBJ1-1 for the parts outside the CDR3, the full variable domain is EAEVAQSPRYKITEKSQAVAFWCDPISGHATLYWYRQILGQGPELLVQFQDESVVDDSQLPKDRFSAERLKGVDSTLKIQPAELGDSAMYLCASSPTDRSLNTEAFFGQGTRLTVV.

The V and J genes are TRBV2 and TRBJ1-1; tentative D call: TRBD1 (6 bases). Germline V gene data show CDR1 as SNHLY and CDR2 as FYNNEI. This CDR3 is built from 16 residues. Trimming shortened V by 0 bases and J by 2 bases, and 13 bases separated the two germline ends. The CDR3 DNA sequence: TGTGCCAGCAGTGAAGCAAGACAGGTTTTAAACACTGAAGCTTTCTTT. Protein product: CASSEARQVLNTEAFF.

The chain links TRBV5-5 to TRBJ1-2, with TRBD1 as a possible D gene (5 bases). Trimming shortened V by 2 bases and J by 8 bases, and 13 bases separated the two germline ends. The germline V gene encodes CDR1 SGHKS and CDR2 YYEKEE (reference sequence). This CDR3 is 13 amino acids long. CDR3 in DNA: TGTGCCAGCAGCTTAGCAGGGCCCCAAGGCTACACCTTC. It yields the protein CASSLAGPQGYTF.

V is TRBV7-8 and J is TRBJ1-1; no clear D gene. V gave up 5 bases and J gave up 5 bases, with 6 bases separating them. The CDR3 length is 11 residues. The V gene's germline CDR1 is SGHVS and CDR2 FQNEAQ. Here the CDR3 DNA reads TGTGCCAGCAGCCCGGGAACTGAAGCTTTCTTT. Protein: CASSPGTEAFF. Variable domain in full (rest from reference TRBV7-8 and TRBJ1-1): GAGVSQSPRYKVAKRGQDVALRCDPISGHVSLFWYQQALGQGPEFLTYFQNEAQLDKSGLPSDRFFAERPEGSVSTLKIQRTQQEDSAVYLCASSPGTEAFFGQGTRLTVV.

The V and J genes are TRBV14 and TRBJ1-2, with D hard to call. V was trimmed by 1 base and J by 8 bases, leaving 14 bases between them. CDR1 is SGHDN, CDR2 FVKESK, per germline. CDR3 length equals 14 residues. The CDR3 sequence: CASSQASKGRGYTF. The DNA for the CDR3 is TGTGCCAGCAGCCAAGCGAGCAAGGGTCGGGGCTACACCTTC.